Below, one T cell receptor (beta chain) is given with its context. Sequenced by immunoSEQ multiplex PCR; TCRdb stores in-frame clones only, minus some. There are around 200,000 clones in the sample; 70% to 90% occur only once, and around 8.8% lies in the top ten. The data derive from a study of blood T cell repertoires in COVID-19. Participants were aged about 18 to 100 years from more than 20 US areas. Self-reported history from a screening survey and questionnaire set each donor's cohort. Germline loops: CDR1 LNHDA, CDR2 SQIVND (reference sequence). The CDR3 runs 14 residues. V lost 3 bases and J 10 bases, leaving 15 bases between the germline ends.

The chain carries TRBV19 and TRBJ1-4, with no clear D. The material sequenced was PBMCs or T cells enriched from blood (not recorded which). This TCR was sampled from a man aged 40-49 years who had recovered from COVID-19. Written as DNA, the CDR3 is TGTGCCAGTAGTATGGGTGGGCAGTTTCTAAAACTGTTTTTT. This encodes CASSMGGQFLKLFF. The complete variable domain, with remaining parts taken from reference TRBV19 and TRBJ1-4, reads DGGITQSPKYLFRKEGQNVTLSCEQNLNHDAMYWYRQDPGQGLRLIYYSQIVNDFQKGDIAEGYSVSREKKESFPLTVTSAQKNPTAFYLCASSMGGQFLKLFFGSGTQLSVL.